This TCR beta chain appears in the sequencing data of a study of post-analysis software for immune sequencing data. Study in general: Some patients lacked subtype; others had relapsing-remitting, secondary progressive or progressive-relapsing disease.

Unique-molecular-identifier-tagged TCR beta cDNA libraries were used. TCRdb itself ran the PCR reads through MiXCR, one entry per CDR3 protein. This sample carries hundreds of thousands of distinct CDR3 sequences, 44% of them seen once, and the ten largest clones take 1.5% to 2%. Findings and caveats of the study: Significantly lower normalized Chao1 diversity was found in patients with multiple sclerosis relative to controls. About 5 TRBV segments (TRBV5-6, TRBV5-1 and TRBV20-1 among them) occurred more frequently in patients than in controls.

Points on this clonotype: Its antigen is not identified.

With 4 bases clipped from V and 2 bases from J, the junction kept 9 bases outside the gene matches. The CDR3 has 15 residues. CDR1 and CDR2 from the germline V gene are SGHDT and YYEEEE. Sequences were obtained from blood. The receptor was isolated from a girl between 10 and 17 years old with multiple sclerosis. This chain joins TRBV5-6 and TRBJ2-7; 7 bases fit TRBD1. Written as DNA, the CDR3 is TGTGCCAGCAGCGTCGGACAGGAGAGCGCCTACGAGCAGTACTTC. Translated, it gives CASSVGQESAYEQYF.